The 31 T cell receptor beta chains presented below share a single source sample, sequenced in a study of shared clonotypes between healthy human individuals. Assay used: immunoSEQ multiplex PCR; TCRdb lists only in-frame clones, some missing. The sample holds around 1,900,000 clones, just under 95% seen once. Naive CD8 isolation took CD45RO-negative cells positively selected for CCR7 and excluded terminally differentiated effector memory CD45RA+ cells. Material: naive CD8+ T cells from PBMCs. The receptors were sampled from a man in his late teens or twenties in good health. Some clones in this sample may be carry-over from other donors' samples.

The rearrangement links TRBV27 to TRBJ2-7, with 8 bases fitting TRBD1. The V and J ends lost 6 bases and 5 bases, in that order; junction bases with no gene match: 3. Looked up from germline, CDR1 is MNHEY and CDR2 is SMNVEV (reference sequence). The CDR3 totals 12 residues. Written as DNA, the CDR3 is TGTGCCAGCAGGGCAGGGGGCAACGAGCAGTACTTC. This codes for CASRAGGNEQYF.

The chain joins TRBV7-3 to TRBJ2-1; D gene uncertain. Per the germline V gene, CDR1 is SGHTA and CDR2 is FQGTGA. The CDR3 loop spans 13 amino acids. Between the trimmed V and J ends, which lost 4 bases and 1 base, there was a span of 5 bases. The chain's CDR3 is CASSSGSYNEQFF. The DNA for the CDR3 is TGTGCCAGCAGCTCCGGATCCTACAATGAGCAGTTCTTC.

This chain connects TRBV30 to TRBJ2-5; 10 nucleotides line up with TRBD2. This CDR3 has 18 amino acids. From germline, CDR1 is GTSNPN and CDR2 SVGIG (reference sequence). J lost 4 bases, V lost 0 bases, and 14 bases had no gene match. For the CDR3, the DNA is TGTGCCTGGAGTGTCCTCCTCGGACTAGCGGCCAGGGGAGAGACCCAGTACTTC. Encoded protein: CAWSVLLGLAARGETQYF.

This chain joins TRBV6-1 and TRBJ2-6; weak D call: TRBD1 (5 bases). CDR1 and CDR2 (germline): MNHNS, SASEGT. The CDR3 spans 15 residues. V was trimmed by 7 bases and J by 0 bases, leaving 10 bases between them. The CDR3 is CASKGWLSGANVLTF. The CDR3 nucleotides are TGTGCCAGCAAGGGGTGGCTCTCTGGGGCCAACGTCCTGACTTTC.

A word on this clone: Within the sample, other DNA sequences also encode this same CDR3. This chain's CDR3 is CSVAGGRYNEQFF. The CDR3 nucleotides are TGCAGCGTAGCGGGAGGGCGTTACAATGAGCAGTTCTTC. The chain is built from TRBV29-1 and TRBJ2-1, with 10 positions matching TRBD2. CDR1 and CDR2 (germline): SQVTM, ANQGSEA. The CDR3 extends over 13 amino acids. V trimming: 6 bases; J trimming: 4 bases; junction bases outside the gene matches: 3.

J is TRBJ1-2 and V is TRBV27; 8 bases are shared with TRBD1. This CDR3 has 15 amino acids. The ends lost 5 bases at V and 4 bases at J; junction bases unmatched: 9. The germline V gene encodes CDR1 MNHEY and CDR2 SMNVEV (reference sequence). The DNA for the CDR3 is TGTGCCAGCAGTCCGGCCGACAGGGGTGGCTATGGCTACACCTTC. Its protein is CASSPADRGGYGYTF.

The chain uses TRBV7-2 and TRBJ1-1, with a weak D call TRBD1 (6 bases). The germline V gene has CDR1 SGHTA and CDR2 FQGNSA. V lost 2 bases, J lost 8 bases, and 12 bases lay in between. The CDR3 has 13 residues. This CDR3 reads CASSLLVGTEAFF. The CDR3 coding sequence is TGTGCCAGCAGCTTATTGGTCGGGACAGAAGCTTTCTTT.

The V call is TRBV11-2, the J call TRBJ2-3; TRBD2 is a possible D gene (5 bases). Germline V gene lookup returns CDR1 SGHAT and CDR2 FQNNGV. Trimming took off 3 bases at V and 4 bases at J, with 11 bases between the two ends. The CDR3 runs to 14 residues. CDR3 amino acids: CASSFRTPADTQYF. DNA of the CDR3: TGTGCCAGCAGCTTCCGGACTCCCGCAGATACGCAGTATTTT.

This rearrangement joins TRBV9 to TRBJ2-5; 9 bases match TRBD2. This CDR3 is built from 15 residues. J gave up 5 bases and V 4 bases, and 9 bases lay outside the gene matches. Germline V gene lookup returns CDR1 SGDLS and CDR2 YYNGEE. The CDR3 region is CASSTGTSGSETQYF. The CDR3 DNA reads TGTGCCAGCAGCACCGGAACTAGCGGGTCGGAGACCCAGTACTTC.

CDR3 coding DNA: TGTGCCAGCAGCCGGACAAATGGCTACACCTTC. It codes for CASSRTNGYTF. The chain has TRBV7-9 and TRBJ1-2; D is possibly TRBD1 (5 bases). V dropped 5 bases and J dropped 6 bases, with 7 bases sitting between them. In germline, CDR1 is SEHNR, CDR2 FQNEAQ (reference sequence). CDR3 length equals 11 residues.

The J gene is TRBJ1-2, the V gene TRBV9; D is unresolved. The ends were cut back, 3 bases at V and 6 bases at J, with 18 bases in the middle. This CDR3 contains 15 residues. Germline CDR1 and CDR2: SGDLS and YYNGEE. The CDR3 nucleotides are TGTGCCAGCAGCGAGGACCCTGGCGGGTTCGATGGCTACACCTTC. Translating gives CASSEDPGGFDGYTF.

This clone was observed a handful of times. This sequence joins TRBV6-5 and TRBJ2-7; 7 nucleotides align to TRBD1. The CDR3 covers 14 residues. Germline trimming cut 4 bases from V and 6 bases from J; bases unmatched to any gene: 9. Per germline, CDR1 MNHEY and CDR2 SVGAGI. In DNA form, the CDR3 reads TGTGCCAGCAGTTCCTACAGGGGCGCCACCGAGCAGTACTTC. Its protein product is CASSSYRGATEQYF.

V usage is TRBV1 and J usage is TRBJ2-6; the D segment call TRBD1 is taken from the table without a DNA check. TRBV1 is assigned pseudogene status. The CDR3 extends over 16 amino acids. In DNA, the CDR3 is TGCACCAGCAGCCAACATTCCAGTCTTGGGGCCAACGTCCTGACTTTC. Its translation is CTSSQHSSLGANVLTF.

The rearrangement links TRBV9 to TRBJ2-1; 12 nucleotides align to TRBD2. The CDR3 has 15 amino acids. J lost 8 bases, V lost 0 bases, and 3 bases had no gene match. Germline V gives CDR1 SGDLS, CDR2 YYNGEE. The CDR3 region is CASSVGRLAGDEQFF. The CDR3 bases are TGTGCCAGCAGCGTAGGGCGACTAGCGGGAGATGAGCAGTTCTTC.

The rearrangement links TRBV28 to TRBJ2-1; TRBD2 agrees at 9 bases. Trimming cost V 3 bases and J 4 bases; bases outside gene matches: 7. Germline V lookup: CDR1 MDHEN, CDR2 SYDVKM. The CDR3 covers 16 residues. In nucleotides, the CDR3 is TGTGCCAGCAGTTTGTTGACTAGCGGACTATACAATGAGCAGTTCTTC. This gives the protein CASSLLTSGLYNEQFF.

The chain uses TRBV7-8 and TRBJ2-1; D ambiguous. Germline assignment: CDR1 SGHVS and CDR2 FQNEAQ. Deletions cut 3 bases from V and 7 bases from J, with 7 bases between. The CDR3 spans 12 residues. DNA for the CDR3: TGTGCCAGCAGCTTGAACCCGAATGAGCAGTTCTTC. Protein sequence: CASSLNPNEQFF.

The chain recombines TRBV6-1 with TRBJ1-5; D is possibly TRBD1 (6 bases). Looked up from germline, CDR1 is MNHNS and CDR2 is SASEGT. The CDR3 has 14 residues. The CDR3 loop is CSVGTISLNQPQHF. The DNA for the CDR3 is TGTTCCGTGGGGACAATCTCCCTTAATCAGCCCCAGCATTTT.

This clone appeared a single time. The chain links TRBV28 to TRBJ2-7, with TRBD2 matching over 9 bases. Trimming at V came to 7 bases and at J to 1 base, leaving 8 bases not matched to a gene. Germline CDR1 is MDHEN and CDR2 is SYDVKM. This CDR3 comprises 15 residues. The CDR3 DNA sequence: TGTGCCAGCACTAAGCTAGCGGGACTATCCTACGAGCAGTACTTC. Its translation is CASTKLAGLSYEQYF.

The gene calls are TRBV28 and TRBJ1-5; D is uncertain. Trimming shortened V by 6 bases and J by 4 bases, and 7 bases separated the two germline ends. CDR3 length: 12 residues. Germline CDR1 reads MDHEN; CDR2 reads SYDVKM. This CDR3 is CASRIENQPQHF. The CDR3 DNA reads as TGTGCCAGCAGAATTGAGAATCAGCCCCAGCATTTT.

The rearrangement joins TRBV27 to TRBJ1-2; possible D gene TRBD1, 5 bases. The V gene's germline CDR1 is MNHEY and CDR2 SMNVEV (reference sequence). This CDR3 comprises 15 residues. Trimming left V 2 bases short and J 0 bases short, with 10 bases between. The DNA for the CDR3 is TGTGCCAGCAGTTTAATGGCGACAGCTAACTATGGCTACACCTTC. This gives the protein CASSLMATANYGYTF.

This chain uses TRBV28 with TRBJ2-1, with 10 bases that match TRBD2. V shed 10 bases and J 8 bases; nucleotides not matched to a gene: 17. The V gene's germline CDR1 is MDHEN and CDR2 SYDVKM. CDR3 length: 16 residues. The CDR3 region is CATLGLAGVQWYEQFF. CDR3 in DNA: TGTGCCACCTTGGGGCTAGCGGGAGTACAGTGGTATGAGCAGTTCTTC.

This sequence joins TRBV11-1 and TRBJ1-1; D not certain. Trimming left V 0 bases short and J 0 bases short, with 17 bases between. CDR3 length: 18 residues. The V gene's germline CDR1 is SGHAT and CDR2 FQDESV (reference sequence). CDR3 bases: TGTGCCAGCAGCTTAGCTACCCGACTGGCGGACTTGAACACTGAAGCTTTCTTT. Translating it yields CASSLATRLADLNTEAFF.

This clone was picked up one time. CDR3 region: CAISGYSGSYEQYF. In DNA, the CDR3 is TGTGCCATCAGTGGTTATAGCGGGAGCTACGAGCAGTACTTC. J is TRBJ2-7 and V is TRBV10-3, with 9 positions matching TRBD2. Germline values: CDR1 ENHRY, CDR2 SYGVKD. The V gene end was trimmed by 4 bases and the J gene end by 3 bases; junction bases not matched to a gene: 4. There are 14 residues in the CDR3.

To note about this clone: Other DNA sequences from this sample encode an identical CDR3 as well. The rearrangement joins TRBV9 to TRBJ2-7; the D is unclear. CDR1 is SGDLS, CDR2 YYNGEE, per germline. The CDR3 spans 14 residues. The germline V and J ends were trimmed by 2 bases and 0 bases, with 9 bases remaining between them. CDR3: CASSVGSSSYEQYF. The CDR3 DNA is TGTGCCAGCAGCGTTGGCTCCTCCTCCTACGAGCAGTACTTC.

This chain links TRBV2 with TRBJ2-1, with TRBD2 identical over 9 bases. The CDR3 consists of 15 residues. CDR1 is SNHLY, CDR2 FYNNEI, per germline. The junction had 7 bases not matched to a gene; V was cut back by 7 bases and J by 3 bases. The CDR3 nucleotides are TGTGCCAGCATCCTGACTAGCGGCATCTACAATGAGCAGTTCTTC. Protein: CASILTSGIYNEQFF.

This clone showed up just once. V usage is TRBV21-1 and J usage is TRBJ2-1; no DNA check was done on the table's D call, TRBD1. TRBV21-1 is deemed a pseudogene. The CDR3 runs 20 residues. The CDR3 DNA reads TGTGCCAGCAGCTTAAAGCAAATAACCCTACAGGGGGTTGTGGACAATGAGCAGTTCTTC. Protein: CASSLKQITLQGVVDNEQFF.

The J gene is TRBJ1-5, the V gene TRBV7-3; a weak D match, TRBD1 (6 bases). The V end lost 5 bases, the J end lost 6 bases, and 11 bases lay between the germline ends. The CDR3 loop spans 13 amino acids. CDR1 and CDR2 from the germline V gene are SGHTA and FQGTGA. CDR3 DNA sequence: TGTGCCAGCAGCCCAGGGGCGGGTCAGCCCCAGCATTTT. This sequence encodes CASSPGAGQPQHF.

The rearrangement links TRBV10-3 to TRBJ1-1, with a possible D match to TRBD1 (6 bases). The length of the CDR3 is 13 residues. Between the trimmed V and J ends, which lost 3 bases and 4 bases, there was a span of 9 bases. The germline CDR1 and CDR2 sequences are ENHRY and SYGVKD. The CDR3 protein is CAISEGGGTEAFF. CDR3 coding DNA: TGTGCCATCAGTGAAGGAGGGGGCACTGAAGCTTTCTTT.

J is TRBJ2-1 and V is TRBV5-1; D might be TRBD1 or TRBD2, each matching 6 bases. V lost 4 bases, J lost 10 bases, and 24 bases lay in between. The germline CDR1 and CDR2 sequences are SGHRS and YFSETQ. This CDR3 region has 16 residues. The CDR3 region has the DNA TGCGCCAGCAGCCCAAGGACTACCAGGGACACCGGGGAGCAGTTCTTC. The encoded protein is CASSPRTTRDTGEQFF.

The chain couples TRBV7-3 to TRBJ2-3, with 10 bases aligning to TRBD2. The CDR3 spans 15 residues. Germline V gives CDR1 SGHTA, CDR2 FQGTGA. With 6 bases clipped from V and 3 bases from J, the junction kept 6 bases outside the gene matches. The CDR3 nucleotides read TGTGCCAGCAGACTTATAGCGGGAGGTACAGATACGCAGTATTTT. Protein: CASRLIAGGTDTQYF.

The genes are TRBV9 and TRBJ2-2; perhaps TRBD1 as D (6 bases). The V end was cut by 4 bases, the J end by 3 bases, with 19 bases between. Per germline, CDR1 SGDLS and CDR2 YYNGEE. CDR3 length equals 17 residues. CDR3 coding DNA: TGTGCCAGCAGCCCCCTCGTCATTGGGGGCGACACCGGGGAGCTGTTTTTT. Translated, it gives CASSPLVIGGDTGELFF.